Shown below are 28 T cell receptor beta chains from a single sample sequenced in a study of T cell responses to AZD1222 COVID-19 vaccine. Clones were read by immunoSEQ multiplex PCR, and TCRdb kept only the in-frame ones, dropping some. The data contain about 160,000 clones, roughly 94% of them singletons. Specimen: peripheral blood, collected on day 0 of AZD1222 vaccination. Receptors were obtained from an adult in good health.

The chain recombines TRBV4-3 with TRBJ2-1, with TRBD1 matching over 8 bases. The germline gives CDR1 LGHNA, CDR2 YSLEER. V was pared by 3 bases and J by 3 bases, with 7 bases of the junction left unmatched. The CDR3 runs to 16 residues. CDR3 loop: CASSHPGTGIYNEQFF. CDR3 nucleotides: TGCGCCAGCAGCCATCCCGGGACAGGTATCTACAATGAGCAGTTCTTC.

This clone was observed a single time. In nucleotides, the CDR3 is TGCGCCATCGGTGAGAGGGCCGGCGAGACCCAGTACTTC. Its translation is CAIGERAGETQYF. This rearrangement joins TRBV5-1 to TRBJ2-5; the D gene is possibly TRBD2 (5 bases). Germline CDR1 and CDR2: SGHRS and YFSETQ. The CDR3 loop spans 13 amino acids. Trimming stripped 9 bases from V and 5 bases from J, with 17 bases between.

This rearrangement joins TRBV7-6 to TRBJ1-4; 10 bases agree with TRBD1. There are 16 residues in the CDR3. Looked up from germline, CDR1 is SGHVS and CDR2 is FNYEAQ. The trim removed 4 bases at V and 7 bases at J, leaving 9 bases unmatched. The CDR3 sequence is CASSYGVGTGAEKLFF. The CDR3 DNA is TGTGCCAGCAGCTACGGCGTAGGGACAGGGGCTGAAAAACTGTTTTTT.

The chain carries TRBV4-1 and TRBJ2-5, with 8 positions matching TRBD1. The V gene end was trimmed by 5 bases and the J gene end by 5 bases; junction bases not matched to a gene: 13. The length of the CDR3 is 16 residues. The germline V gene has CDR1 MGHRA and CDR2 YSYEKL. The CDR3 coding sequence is TGCGCCAGCAGCGAAGCGGACAGGGTTCATAGGGAGACCCAGTACTTC. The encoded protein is CASSEADRVHRETQYF.

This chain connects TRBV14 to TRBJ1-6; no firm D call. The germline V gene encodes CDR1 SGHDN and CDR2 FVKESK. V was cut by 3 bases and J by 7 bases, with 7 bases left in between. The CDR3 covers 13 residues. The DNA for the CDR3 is TGTGCCAGCAGCCACGGCATAAATTCACCCCTCCACTTT. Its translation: CASSHGINSPLHF.

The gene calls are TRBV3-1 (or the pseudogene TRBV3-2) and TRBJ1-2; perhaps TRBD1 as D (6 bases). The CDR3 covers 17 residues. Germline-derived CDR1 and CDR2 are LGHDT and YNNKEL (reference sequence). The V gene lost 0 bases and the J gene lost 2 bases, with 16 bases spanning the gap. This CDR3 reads CASSQEVRGLRNYGYTF. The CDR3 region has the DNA TGTGCCAGCAGCCAAGAGGTACGGGGGCTGAGAAACTATGGCTACACCTTC.

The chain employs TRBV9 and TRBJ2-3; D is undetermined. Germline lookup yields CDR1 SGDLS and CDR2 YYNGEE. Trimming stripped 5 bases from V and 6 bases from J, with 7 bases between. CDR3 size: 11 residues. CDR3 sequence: CASSEIDTQYF. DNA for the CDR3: TGTGCCAGCAGTGAGATCGATACGCAGTATTTT.

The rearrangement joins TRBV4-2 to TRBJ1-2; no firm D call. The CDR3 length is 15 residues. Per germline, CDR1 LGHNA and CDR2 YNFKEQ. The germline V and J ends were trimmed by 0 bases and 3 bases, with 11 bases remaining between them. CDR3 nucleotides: TGTGCCAGCAGCCAAGATAGTCTCGCGGACTATGGCTACACCTTC. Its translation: CASSQDSLADYGYTF.

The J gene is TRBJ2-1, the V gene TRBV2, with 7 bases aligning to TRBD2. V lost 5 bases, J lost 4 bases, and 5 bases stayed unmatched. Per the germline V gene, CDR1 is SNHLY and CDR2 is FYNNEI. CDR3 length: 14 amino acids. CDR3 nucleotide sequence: TGTGCCAGCAGTTTACAGCGGGGATACAATGAGCAGTTCTTC. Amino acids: CASSLQRGYNEQFF.

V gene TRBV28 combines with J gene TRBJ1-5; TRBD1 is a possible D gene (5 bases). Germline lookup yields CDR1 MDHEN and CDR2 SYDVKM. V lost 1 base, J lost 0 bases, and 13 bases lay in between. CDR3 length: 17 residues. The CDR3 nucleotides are TGTGCCAGCAGTTTATCCCCCGACAGTTATAGCAATCAGCCCCAGCATTTT. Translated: CASSLSPDSYSNQPQHF.

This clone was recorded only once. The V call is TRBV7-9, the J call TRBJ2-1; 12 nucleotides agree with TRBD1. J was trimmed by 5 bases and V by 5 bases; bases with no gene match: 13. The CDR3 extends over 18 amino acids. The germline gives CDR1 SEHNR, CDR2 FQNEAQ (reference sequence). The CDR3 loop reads CASSLPGQGARNDNEQFF. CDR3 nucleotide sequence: TGTGCCAGCAGCCTTCCGGGACAGGGGGCCCGTAACGACAATGAGCAGTTCTTC.

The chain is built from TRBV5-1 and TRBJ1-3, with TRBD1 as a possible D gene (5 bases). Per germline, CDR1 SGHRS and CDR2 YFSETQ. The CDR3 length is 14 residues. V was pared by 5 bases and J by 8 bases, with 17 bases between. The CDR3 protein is CASSPAGGRDTIYF. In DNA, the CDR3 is TGCGCCAGCAGTCCCGCGGGGGGTCGGGACACCATATATTTT.

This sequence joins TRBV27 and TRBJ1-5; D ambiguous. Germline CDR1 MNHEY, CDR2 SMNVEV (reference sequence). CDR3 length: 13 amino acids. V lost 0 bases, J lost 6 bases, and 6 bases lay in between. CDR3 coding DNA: TGTGCCAGCAGTTTATCTCCAGGTCAGCCCCAGCATTTT. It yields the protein CASSLSPGQPQHF.

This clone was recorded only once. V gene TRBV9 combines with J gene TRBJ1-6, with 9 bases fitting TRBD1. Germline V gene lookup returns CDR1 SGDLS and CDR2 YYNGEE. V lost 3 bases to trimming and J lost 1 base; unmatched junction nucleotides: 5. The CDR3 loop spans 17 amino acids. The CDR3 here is CASSDPGTGSYNSPLHF. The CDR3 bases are TGTGCCAGCAGCGACCCCGGGACAGGGTCCTATAATTCACCCCTCCACTTT.

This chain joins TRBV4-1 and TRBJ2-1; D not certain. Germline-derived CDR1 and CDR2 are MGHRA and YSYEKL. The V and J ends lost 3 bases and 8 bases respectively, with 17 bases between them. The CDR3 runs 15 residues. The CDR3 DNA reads TGCGCCAGCAGCCAGCGCCCGGACCCGTGGGATGAGCAGTTCTTC. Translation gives CASSQRPDPWDEQFF.

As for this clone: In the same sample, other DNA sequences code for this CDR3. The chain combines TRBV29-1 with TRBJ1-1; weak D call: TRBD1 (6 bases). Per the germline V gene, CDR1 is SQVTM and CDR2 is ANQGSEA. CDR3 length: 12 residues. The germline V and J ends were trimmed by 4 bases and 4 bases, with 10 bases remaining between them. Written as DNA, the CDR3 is TGCAGCGTTGTTGGAGGGGGCACTGAAGCTTTCTTT. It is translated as CSVVGGGTEAFF.

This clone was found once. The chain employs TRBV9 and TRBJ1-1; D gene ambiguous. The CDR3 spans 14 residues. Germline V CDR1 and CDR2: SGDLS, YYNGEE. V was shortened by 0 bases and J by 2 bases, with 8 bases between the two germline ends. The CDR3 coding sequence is TGTGCCAGCAGCGTAGCGGGCGTCAACACTGAAGCTTTCTTT. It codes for CASSVAGVNTEAFF. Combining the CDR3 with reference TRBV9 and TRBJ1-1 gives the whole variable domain DSGVTQTPKHLITATGQRVTLRCSPRSGDLSVYWYQQSLDQGLQFLIQYYNGEERAKGNILERFSAQQFPDLHSELNLSSLELGDSALYFCASSVAGVNTEAFFGQGTRLTVV.

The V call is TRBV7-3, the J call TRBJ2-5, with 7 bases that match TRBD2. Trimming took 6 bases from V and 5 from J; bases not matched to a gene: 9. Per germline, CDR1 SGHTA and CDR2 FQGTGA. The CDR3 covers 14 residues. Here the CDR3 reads CASSEAGSQETQYF. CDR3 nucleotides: TGTGCCAGCAGTGAAGCGGGGAGTCAGGAGACCCAGTACTTC.

The CDR3 is CASRLNIIAGGNEQFF. The CDR3 nucleotides are TGCGCCAGCAGGTTGAATATTATAGCGGGAGGGAATGAGCAGTTCTTC. This chain uses TRBV5-1 with TRBJ2-1, with 11 bases fitting TRBD2. This CDR3 contains 16 residues. From germline, CDR1 is SGHRS and CDR2 YFSETQ. V was pared by 5 bases and J by 7 bases, with 11 bases of the junction left unmatched.

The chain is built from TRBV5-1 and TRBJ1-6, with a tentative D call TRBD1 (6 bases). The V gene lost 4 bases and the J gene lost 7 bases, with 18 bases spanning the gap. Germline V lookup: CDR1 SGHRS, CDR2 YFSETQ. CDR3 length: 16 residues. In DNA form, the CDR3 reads TGCGCCAGCAGCGACCTCGGAGGGCAGGGGAATTCACCCCTCCACTTT. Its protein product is CASSDLGGQGNSPLHF.

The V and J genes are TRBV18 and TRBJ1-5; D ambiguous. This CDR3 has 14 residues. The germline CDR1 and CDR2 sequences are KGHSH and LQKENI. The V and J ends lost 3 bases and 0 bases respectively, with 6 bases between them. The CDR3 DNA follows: TGTGCCAGCTCACCTTCTGATAGCAATCAGCCCCAGCATTTT. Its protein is CASSPSDSNQPQHF.

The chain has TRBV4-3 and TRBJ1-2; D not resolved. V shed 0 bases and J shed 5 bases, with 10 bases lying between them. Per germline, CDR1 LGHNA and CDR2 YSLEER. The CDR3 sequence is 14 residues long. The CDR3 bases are TGCGCCAGCAGCCAAGATAGGACCGATTATGGCTACACCTTC. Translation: CASSQDRTDYGYTF.

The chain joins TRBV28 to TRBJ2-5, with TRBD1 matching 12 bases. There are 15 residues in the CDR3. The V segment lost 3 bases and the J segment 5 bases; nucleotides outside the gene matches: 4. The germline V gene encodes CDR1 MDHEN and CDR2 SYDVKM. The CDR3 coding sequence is TGTGCCAGCAGTTTCCGGGACAGGGGGCACGAGACCCAGTACTTC. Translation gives CASSFRDRGHETQYF.

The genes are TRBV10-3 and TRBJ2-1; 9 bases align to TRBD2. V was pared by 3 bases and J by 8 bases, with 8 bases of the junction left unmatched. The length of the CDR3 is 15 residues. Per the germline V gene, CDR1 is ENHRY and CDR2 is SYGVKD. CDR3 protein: CAISELRGGSDEQFF. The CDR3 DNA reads TGTGCCATCAGTGAACTGCGGGGGGGCTCTGATGAGCAGTTCTTC.

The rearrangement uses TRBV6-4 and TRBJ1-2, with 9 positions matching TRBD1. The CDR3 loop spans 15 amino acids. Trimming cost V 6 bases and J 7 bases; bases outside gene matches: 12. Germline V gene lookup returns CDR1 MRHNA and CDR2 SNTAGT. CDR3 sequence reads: CASSPGQGPSGGYTF. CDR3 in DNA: TGTGCCAGCAGCCCGGGACAGGGCCCATCGGGTGGCTACACCTTC.

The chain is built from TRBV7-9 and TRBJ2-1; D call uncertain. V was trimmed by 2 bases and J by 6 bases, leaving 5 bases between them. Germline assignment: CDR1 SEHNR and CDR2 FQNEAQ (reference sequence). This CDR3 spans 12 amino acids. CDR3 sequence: CASSLSSNEQFF. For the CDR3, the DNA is TGTGCCAGCAGCTTATCGTCCAATGAGCAGTTCTTC.

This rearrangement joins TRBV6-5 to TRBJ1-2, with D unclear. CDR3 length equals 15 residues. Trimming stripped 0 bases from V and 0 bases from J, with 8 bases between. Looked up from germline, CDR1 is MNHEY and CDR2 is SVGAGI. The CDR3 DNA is TGTGCCAGCAGTTACTCTAGGAGGGCTAACTATGGCTACACCTTC. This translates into CASSYSRRANYGYTF.

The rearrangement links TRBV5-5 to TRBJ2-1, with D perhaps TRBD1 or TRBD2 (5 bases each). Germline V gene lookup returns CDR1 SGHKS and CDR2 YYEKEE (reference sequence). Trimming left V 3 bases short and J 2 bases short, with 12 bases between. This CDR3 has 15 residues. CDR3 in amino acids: CASSSGTVAYNEQFF. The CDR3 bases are TGTGCCAGCAGCTCTGGGACGGTGGCCTACAATGAGCAGTTCTTC.